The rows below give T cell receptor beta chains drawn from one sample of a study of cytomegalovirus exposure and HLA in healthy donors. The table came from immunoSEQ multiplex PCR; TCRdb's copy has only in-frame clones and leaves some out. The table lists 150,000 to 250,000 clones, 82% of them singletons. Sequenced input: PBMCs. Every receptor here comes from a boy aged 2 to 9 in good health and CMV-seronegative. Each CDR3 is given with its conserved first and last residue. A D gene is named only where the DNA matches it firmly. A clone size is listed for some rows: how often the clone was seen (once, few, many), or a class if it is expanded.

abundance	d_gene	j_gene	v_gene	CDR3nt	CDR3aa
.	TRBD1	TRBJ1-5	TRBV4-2	TGTGCCAGCAGCCCTGGCACGACAGGGTACAATCAGCCCCAGCATTTT	CASSPGTTGYNQPQHF
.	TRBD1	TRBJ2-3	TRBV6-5	TGTGCCAGCAAAAGGACAGGTTTCACAGATACGCAGTATTTT	CASKRTGFTDTQYF
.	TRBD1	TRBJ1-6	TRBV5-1	TGCGCCAGCAGCTTGGAAGGACAGGGAGCTTCACCCCTCCACTTT	CASSLEGQGASPLHF
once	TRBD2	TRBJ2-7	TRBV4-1	TGCGCCAGCAGCCAGAACTTACCCACTAGCGGGGGAACCTACGAGCAGTACTTC	CASSQNLPTSGGTYEQYF
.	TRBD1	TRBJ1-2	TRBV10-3	TGTGCCATCAGTGAGACCGCCAACAGGGGTGGCTATGGCTACACCTTC	CAISETANRGGYGYTF
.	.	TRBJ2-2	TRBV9	TGTGCCAGCAGCGCCCGACAGAACACCGGGGAGCTGTTTTTT	CASSARQNTGELFF
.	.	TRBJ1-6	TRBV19	TGTGCCAGTAGTATCCGGACAGCTTATAATTCACCCCTCCACTTT	CASSIRTAYNSPLHF
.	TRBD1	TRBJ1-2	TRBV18	TGTGCCAGCTCAACGAACCCGGGACAGGGGAACTATGGCTACACCTTC	CASSTNPGQGNYGYTF
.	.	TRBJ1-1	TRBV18	TGTGCCAGCTCACCAATCCGGGGGTACACTGAAGCTTTCTTT	CASSPIRGYTEAFF
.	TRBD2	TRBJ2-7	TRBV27	TGTGCCAGCAGTTTTAGCGGGGGGCCCTCCTACGAGCAGTACTTC	CASSFSGGPSYEQYF
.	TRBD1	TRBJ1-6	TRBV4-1	TGCGCCAGCAGCTTCCAAACAGGGGATTTATCACCCCTCCACTTT	CASSFQTGDLSPLHF
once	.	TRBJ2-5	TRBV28	TGTGCCAGCAGTCCATACAGGGTGGGAGAGACCCAGTACTTC	CASSPYRVGETQYF
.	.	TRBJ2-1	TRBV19	TGTGCCAGTAGCGTTATGGGTACCCTCCAGGTTGAGCAGTTCTTC	CASSVMGTLQVEQFF
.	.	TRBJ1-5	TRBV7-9	TGTGCCAGCAGCCCCAGCGGCGGGGGTCAGCCCCAGCATTTT	CASSPSGGGQPQHF
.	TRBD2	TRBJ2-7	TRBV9	TGTGCCAGCAGCGTAGGCGGGGGGGTACCCTACGAGCAGTACTTC	CASSVGGGVPYEQYF
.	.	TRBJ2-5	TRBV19	TGTGCCAGTAGTATCGGCAGGAGCGGGGAGACCCAGTACTTC	CASSIGRSGETQYF
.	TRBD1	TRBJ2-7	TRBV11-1	TGTGCCAGCAGCTTAGTACAGGGGGCAAACTACGAGCAGTACTTC	CASSLVQGANYEQYF
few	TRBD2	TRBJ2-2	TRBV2	TGTGCCAGCAGTAGCGGGGGGATGAACACCGGGGAGCTGTTTTTT	CASSSGGMNTGELFF
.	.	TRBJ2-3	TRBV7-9	TGTGCCAGCAGCTTGGCAGGGGGCACAGATACGCAGTATTTT	CASSLAGGTDTQYF
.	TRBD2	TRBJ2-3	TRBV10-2	TGCGCCAGCAGTCGGACTAGCCAAACCACAGATACGCAGTATTTT	CASSRTSQTTDTQYF
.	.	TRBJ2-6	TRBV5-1	TGCGCCAGCAGCTTGGGACATCACTCTGGGGCCAACGTCCTGACTTTC	CASSLGHHSGANVLTF
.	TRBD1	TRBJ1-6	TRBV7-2	TGTGCCAGCAGCTTAGTTTGGGACAGAGTTTCAGCCCTCCACTTT	CASSLVWDRVSALHF
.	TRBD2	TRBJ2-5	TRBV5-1	TGCGCCAGCAGCTTCGGACTAGCGGATATACAAGAGACCCAGTACTTC	CASSFGLADIQETQYF
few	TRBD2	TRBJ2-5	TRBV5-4	TGTGCCAGCAGCCCGGATCCTTTAGCGGGGGGGCGCGGAGAGACCCAGTACTTC	CASSPDPLAGGRGETQYF
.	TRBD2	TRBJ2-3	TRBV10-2	TGCGCCAGCAGTCCGACTAGCCCCCGGACAGATACGCAGTATTTT	CASSPTSPRTDTQYF
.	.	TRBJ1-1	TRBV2	TGTGCCAGCACGTTACCGGGGAACACTGAAGCTTTCTTT	CASTLPGNTEAFF
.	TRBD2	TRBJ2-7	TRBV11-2	TGTGCCAGCAGACGAGCGGGGAGGACCTCCTACGAGCAGTACTTC	CASRRAGRTSYEQYF
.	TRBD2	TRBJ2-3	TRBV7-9	TGTGCCAGCAGCCCTAGGGTCGGGGGGGCCACAGATACGCAGTATTTT	CASSPRVGGATDTQYF
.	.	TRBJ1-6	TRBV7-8	TGTGCCAGCAGCTTAGACAGTCAATCACCCCTCCACTTT	CASSLDSQSPLHF
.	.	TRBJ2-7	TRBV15	TGTGCCACCAGCAGAGGGGGACAAGCCCACTACGAGCAGTACTTC	CATSRGGQAHYEQYF
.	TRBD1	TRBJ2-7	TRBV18	TGTGCCAGCTCGCCCAGGACAGGGCCCTCCTACGAGCAGTACTTC	CASSPRTGPSYEQYF
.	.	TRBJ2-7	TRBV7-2	TGTGCCAGCAGCTTTAATAGCTTGGGGGGAAGATACGAGCAGTACTTC	CASSFNSLGGRYEQYF
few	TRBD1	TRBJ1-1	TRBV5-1	TGCGCCAGCAGCCTGGGGACAGCAAACACTGAAGCTTTCTTT	CASSLGTANTEAFF
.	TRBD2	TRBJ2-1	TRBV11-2	TGTGCCAGCAGCGCGACTAGCGGGGCATACAATGAGCAGTTCTTC	CASSATSGAYNEQFF
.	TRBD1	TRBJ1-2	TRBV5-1	TGCGCCAGCAGCTCCACAGGGGGCAGAGGCTACACCTTC	CASSSTGGRGYTF
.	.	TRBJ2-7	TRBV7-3	TGTGCCAGCAGCTGGCGGGCAGACCCATCCTACGAGCAGTACTTC	CASSWRADPSYEQYF
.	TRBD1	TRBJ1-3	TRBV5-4	TGTGCCAGCAGCTCCAGGGGGCACCCTGGAAACACCATATATTTT	CASSSRGHPGNTIYF
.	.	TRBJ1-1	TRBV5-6	TGTGCCAGCAGCTTGTGGTCACTCCTGAACACTGAAGCTTTCTTT	CASSLWSLLNTEAFF
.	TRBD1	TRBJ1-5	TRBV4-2	TGTGCCAGCAGCCAGGACAGGGGTTTCCAGCCCCAGCATTTT	CASSQDRGFQPQHF
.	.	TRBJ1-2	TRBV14	TGTGCCAGCAGCCAAAGGGAGCTATGGGGCTACACCTTC	CASSQRELWGYTF
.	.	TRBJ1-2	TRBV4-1	TGCGCCAGCAGCCAAGATGCAGGGATTCACTATGGCTACACCTTC	CASSQDAGIHYGYTF
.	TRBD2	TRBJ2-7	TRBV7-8	TGTGCCAGCAGCTTCACATTACGGGTGGGGAGGGTTACGATCGAGCAGTACTTC	CASSFTLRVGRVTIEQYF
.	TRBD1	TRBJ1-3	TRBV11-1	TGTGCCAGCAGCTCACAGGGGACCGGAAACACCATATATTTT	CASSSQGTGNTIYF
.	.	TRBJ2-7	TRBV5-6	TGTGCCAGCAGCTTAAGAGGCTACGAGCAGTACTTC	CASSLRGYEQYF
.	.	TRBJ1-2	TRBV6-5	TGTGCCAGCAGTCCCTACAGACAGTTCAACTATGGCTACACCTTC	CASSPYRQFNYGYTF
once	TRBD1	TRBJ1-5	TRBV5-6	TGTGCCAGCAGCCCAGGGCCTCAGGGGGGTCAGCCCCAGCATTTT	CASSPGPQGGQPQHF
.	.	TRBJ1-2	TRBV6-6	TGTGCCAGCAGCCTTGATCTACGGGACTACACCTTC	CASSLDLRDYTF
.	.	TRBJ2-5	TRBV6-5	TGTGCCAGCAGTTACTCGAACGGGGAGACCCAGTACTTC	CASSYSNGETQYF
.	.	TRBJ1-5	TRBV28	TGTGCCAGCAGTTTATCTGGGGGCCGGGGCAATCAGCCCCAGCATTTT	CASSLSGGRGNQPQHF
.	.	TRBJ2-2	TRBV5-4	TGTGCCAGCAGCTTGGGCGGCAGGGGTACCGGGGAGCTGTTTTTT	CASSLGGRGTGELFF
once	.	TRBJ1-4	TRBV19	TGTGCCAGTAGTATTGCAAGCTATGCTAAAAAACTGTTTTTT	CASSIASYAKKLFF
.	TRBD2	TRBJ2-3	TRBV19	TGTGCCAGTAGTATCGTTCCTAGCGGGGCGACGCAGTATTTT	CASSIVPSGATQYF
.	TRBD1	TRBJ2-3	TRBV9	TGTGCCAGCAGCCCAGAGGGACAGGGGATCACAGATACGCAGTATTTT	CASSPEGQGITDTQYF
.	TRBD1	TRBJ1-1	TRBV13	TGTGCCAGCAGCTTAGGCGTTTACAGGGGGAACACTGAAGCTTTCTTT	CASSLGVYRGNTEAFF
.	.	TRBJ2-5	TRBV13	TGTGCCAGCAGCCAAGACAGTCAGCAAGAGACCCAGTACTTC	CASSQDSQQETQYF
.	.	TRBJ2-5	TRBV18	TGTGCCAGCTCACCACAGGGGCAAGAGACCCAGTACTTC	CASSPQGQETQYF
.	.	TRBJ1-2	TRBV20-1	TGCAGTGCGGCGGGCTGGAGAGGCTACACCTTC	CSAAGWRGYTF
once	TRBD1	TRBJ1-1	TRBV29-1	TGCAGCGCCGCCTTCTTACCAGGGGGCTTGAACACTGAAGCTTTCTTT	CSAAFLPGGLNTEAFF
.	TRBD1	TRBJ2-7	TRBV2	TGTGCCAGCCTTGTCACCGGGACAGGGTTGGGCGAGCAGTACTTC	CASLVTGTGLGEQYF
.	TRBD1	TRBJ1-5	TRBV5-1	TGCGCCAGCAGCTTGGCCCCGCTTCGAACAGGGGGCCTAAGGCAGCCCCAGCATTTT	CASSLAPLRTGGLRQPQHF